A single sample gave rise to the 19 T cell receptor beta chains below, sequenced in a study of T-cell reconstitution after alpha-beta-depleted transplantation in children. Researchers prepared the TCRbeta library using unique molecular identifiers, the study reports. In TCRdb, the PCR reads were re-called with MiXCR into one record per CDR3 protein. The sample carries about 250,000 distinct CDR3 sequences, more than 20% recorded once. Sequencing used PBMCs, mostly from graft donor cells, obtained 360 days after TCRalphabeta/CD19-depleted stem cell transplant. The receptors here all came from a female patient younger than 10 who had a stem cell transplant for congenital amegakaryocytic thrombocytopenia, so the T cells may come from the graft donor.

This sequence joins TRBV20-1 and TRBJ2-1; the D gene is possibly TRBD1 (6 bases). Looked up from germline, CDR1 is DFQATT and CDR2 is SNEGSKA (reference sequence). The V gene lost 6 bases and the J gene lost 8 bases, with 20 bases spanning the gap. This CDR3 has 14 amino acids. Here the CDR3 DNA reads TGCAGTGCAAGGACAGCCCTCCGATTGGATGAGCAGTTCTTC. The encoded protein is CSARTALRLDEQFF.

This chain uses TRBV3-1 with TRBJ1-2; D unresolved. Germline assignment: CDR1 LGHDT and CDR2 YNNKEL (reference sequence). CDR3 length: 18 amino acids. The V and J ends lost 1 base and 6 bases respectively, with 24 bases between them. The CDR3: CASSQGVRWAAPNHGYTF. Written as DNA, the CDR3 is TGTGCCAGCAGCCAAGGTGTCCGGTGGGCCGCACCAAACCATGGCTACACCTTC.

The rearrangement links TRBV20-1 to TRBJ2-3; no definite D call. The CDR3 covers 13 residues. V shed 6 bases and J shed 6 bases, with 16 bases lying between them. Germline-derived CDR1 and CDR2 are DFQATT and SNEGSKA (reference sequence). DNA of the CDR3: TGCAGTGCCCACCTTCTTACTACGGATACGCAGTATTTT. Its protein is CSAHLLTTDTQYF.

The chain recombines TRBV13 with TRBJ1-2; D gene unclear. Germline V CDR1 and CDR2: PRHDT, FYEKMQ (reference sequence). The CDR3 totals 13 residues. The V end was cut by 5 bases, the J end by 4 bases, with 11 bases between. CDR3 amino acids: CASSPTDAYGYTF. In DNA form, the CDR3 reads TGTGCCAGCAGCCCAACGGACGCCTATGGCTACACCTTC.

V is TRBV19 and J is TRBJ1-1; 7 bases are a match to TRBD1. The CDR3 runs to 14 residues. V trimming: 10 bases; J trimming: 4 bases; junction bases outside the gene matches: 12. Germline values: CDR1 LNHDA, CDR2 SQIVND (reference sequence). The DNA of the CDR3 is TGTGCCATTGACAGGGACGGGGCTGGCACTGAAGCTTTCTTT. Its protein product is CAIDRDGAGTEAFF.

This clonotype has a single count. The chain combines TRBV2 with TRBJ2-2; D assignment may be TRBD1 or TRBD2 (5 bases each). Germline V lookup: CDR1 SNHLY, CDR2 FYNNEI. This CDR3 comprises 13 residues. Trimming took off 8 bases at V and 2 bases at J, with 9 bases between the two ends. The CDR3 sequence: CASVRDNTGELFF. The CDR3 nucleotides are TGTGCCAGCGTCAGGGACAACACCGGGGAGCTGTTTTTT.

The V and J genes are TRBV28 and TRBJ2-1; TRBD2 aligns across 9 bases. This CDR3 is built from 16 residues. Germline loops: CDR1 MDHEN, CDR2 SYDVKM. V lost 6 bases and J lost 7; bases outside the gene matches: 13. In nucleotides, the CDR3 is TGTGCCAGCAGCCTCCAGGGTAGCGGGAGTAATAATGAGCAGTTCTTC. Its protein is CASSLQGSGSNNEQFF.

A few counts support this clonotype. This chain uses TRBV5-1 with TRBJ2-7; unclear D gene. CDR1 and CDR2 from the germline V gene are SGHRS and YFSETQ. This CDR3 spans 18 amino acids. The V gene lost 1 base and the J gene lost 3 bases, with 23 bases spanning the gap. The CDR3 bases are TGCGCCAGCAGCTTGTTCTTGGGTGCAGGCAATTGGGACTACGAGCAGTACTTC. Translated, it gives CASSLFLGAGNWDYEQYF.

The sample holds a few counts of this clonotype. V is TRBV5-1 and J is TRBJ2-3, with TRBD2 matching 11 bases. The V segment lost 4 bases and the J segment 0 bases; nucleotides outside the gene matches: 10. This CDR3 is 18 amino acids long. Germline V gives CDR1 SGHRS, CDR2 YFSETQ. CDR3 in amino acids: CASSPLAGGLSSTDTQYF. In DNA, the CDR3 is TGCGCCAGCAGCCCTCTAGCGGGGGGACTATCTAGCACAGATACGCAGTATTTT.

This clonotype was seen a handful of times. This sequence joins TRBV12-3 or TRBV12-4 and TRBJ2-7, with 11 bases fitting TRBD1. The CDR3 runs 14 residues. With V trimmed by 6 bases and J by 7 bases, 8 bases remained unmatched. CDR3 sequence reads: CASSHGTGGREQYF. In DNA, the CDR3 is TGTGCCAGCAGCCACGGGACAGGGGGACGGGAGCAGTACTTC.

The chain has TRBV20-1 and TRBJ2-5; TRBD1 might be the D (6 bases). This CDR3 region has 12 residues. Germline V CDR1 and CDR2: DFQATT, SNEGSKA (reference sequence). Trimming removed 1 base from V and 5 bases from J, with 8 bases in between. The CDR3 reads CSARGQGETQYF. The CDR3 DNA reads TGCAGTGCTAGAGGGCAGGGGGAGACCCAGTACTTC.

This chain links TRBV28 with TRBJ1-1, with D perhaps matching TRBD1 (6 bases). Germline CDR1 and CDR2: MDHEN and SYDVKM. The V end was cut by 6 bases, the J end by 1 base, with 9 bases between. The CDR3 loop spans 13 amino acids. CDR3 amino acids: CASSDRWNTEAFF. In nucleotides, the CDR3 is TGTGCCAGCAGCGACAGGTGGAACACTGAAGCTTTCTTT.

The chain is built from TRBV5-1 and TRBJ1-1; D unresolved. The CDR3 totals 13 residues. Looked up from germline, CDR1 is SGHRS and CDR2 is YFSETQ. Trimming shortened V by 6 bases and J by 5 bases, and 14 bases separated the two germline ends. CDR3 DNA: TGCGCCAGCACTAGGTACTGGGGTACTGAAGCTTTCTTT. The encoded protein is CASTRYWGTEAFF.

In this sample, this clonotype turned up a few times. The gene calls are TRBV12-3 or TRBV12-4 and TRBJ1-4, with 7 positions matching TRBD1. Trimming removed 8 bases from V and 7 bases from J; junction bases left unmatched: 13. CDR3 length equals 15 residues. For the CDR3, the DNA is TGTGCCAGCTCCTCGGAGGGGGCGCCCAGTGAAAAACTGTTTTTT. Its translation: CASSSEGAPSEKLFF.

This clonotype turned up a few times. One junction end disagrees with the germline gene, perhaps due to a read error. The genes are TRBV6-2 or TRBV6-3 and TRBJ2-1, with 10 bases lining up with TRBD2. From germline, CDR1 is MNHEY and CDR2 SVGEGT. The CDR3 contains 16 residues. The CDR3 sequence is CASSGLAETTLTSLQF. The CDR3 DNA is TGTGCCAGCAGCGGACTAGCGGAAACCACCTTAACCTCCTTACAGTTC.

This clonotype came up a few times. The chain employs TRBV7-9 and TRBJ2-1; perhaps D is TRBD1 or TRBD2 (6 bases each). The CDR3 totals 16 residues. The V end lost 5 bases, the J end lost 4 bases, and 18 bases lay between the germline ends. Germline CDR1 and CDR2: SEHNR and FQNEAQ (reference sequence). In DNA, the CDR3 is TGTGCCAGCAGCCAATCGCGGGGAAGGGGGTACAATGAGCAGTTCTTC. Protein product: CASSQSRGRGYNEQFF.

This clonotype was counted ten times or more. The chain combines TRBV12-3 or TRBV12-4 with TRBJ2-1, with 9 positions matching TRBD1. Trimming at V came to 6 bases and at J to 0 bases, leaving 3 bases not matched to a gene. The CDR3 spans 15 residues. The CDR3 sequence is CASRRTGASYNEQFF. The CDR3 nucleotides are TGTGCCAGCAGGCGGACAGGGGCCTCCTACAATGAGCAGTTCTTC.

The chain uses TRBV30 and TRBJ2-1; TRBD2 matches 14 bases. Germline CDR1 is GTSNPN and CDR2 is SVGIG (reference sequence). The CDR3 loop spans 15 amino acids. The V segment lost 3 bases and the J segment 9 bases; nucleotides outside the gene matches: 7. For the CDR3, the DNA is TGTGCCTGGAGGGGACTAGCGGGAGTTGGGGCTGAGCAGTTCTTC. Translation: CAWRGLAGVGAEQFF. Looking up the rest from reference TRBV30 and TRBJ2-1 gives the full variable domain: SQTIHQWPATLVQPVGSPLSLECTVEGTSNPNLYWYRQAAGRGLQLLFYSVGIGQISSEVPQNLSASRPQDRQFILSSKKLLLSDSGFYLCAWRGLAGVGAEQFFGPGTRLTVL.

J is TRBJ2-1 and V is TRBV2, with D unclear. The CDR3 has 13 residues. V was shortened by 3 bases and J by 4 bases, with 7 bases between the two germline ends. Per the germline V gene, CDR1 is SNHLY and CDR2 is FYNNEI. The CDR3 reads CASSDTAYNEQFF. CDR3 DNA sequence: TGTGCCAGCAGTGACACTGCATACAATGAGCAGTTCTTC.